The subject of this entry is one TCR beta chain. This clone occurred once. The antigen it recognizes is unknown. No much larger clone exists at a distance of one base, and base qualities are not known. Preparation of the library involved the immunoSEQ multiplex PCR assay. For the multiplex PCR, a mixture combining 60 forward primers for TCR Vbeta segments and 13 reverse primers for TCR Jbeta segments was used. A multiplex PCR assay on genomic DNA amplified the CDR3 region of rearranged TCR beta genes. The Illumina HiSeq System was used to sequence the amplified TCR beta libraries as 87-base-pair reads. The source study handled its data this way. In a later analysis, some 80 million unique TCR beta chains were counted across the 666 repertoires, and roughly 11 million of these chains were shared by at least two donors. Raw reads were error-corrected and collapsed into unique sequences with a nearest-neighbor algorithm that merged closely related sequences to remove PCR and sequencing errors. CDR3 sequences were aligned to IMGT reference sequences to assign V, D and J gene segments. For a sequence to be retained, a match of at least six nucleotides was required to both a V gene segment and a J gene segment. A rearrangement counted as productive if the CDR3 had no stop codons and remained in frame with V and J, and every other rearrangement counted as non-productive. CDR3 was defined by IMGT convention, running from the second conserved V-encoded cysteine to the conserved J-encoded phenylalanine. In an earlier analysis of around 600 of the donors, sequences lacking an unambiguous match to a single V gene segment were excluded. An earlier analysis of around 600 of the donors classified V segments as functional when productive rearrangements were above 56.7% and as segregating when the standard deviation between donors was above 5%. A statistical classification framework was built for diagnosing cytomegalovirus status from the catalog of TCR beta chain sequences. In a later analysis, V and J genes were assigned by comparing TCR nucleotide sequences against IMGT/GENE-DB human TR gene sequences. A later analysis assigned CDR3 sequences and most-parsimonious VDJ recombination scenarios with the TCRdist pipeline. In a later analysis, each TCR beta chain was defined by its CDR3 amino acid sequence together with its V-gene family, and reads lacking a unique V-gene family were excluded. To address suspected cross-contamination and a sequencing artifact, a later analysis removed a few hundred highly shared, low-generation-probability nucleotide sequences. A later analysis calculated a clonal expansion index for each public chain from normalized within-repertoire ranks of inferred template counts. Generation probabilities in a later analysis came from a VDJ recombination model fitted to out-of-frame rearrangements, and those results were checked against IGoR. A later analysis scored TCR-TCR, TCR-HLA and TCR-CMV co-occurrence with hypergeometric tests, applying a repertoire-size bias correction to TCR pairs. False discovery rates were estimated in a later analysis by permuting HLA or CMV assignments 20 times. In a later analysis, co-occurring TCRs were grouped with DBSCAN, and TCRdist sequence similarity was added when clustering was performed within HLA-allele-positive subsets. Co-occurrence clustering excluded repertoires with fewer than 30,000 or more than 120,000 public chains, plus five with anomalous nucleotide sharing. TCRdb took this table from immuneACCESS and kept in-frame rearrangements with V and J called. Such tables lack part of the clones; where checked against another copy, unresolved V genes explain under half of the gap, and the rest is unexplained. That table is the source of V, J and clone size, and D and trimming were worked out from the DNA. The sample profile shows about 120,000 clones; over 80% of them were found once. The leading ten clones occupy under 2.5% of the sample.

The sample originates from a study of cytomegalovirus exposure and HLA in healthy donors (TCRdb year 2017). Looking at the study overall: In an earlier analysis of under 750 of the donors, 276 Gb of sequence data and approximately 100 million unique TCR beta sequences from roughly 200 million T cells were reported. Across about 380 genotyped donors of the cohort, an average of about 250,000 unique TCR beta nucleotide sequences per donor were sequenced, and roughly 18% of those sequences were non-productive. Rather than using new phenotypic data, the later analysis identified candidate immune exposures from TCR beta sequences and from how often those sequences occurred across donors. A separate validation cohort of about 110 different subjects was used in addition to the 666-subject first cohort. Using immunosequencing, the study profiled T cell repertoires from about 610 subjects and related those repertoires to cytomegalovirus serostatus. An early release that covered several hundred HLA-typed donors contained approximately 300 gigabases of sequencing data and around 85 million unique TCR sequences. All discovery cohort repertoires had been generated on a single sequencing platform. Roughly five DR-DQ haplotypes were treated as single units for association and clustering because of strong linkage in the cohort. HLA typing covered class I and class II loci at four-digit resolution. Donor age, sex, ethnicity and CMV serostatus were compiled alongside the repertoire data. A later genetic analysis used genome-wide SNP genotypes for about 65% of the roughly 670 donors, treating that subset as a discovery cohort. In a later analysis, previously published TCR beta repertoires from fewer than 750 donors were re-analyzed and high-resolution HLA genotyping was added so that TCR occurrence patterns could be studied. An earlier analysis of several hundred of the donors used high-throughput TCR beta sequencing to judge whether each TCR beta V gene segment behaved as functional or pseudogenic. To predict cytomegalovirus infection status, the study combined high-throughput TCR immunosequencing, statistical association of individual TCRs with disease status, and machine learning. Typing coverage differed by locus: A, B, C, DRB1 and DQB1 were typed in about 620-630 donors, DQA1 in roughly 500, DPA1 in roughly 590, and DPB1 in 450 to 480. The study aimed to test whether cataloging public T cell receptors could reveal signatures of past pathogen exposure. Of the 300 to 500 genotyped donors, 65% to 90% were placed in the genetic ancestry cluster associated with self-reported Caucasian donors.

As encoded in the germline V gene (reference sequence), CDR1 is PRHDT while CDR2 is FYEKMQ. The trim is 3 bases for V and 0 bases for J, with a gap of 15 bases between the germline ends. The CDR3 measures 18 amino acids from cysteine to phenylalanine. The sequence is cut down to CDR3 DNA, 54 bases in frame from base 1. Points the paper makes about the study in general: In a later analysis, the rate of TCR association differed among HLA loci, with DRB1 alleles having the most associated TCRs and HLA-C alleles having the fewest. Sequencing depth was assumed to be roughly uniform across donors in the presence/absence analyses, though that assumption may not hold. A further reported finding was that TCR beta sequences accurately predicted the HLA-A and HLA-B alleles for most subjects in the first cohort. A group of highly shared sequence variants was considered likely to be a technical artifact of the sequencing pipeline. An earlier analysis of 450 to 750 of the donors showed that most TCR beta V segments appeared in productive rearrangements either about 90% or about 30% of the time, which broadly matched IMGT annotations. Assigning TCR associations to individual alleles was difficult when HLA alleles, especially DR and DQ, strongly co-occurred. In vitro tests confirmed that a few of the cytomegalovirus-associated TCR beta chains recognize cytomegalovirus antigens. For the cohort, immune exposure information was limited to CMV serostatus. Linkage disequilibrium might explain the correlated functional status among segregating V segments, but an unknown experimental factor could not be excluded. In the study, around 150 TCR beta chains were listed as associated with cytomegalovirus. Most TCR sequences were seen in very few donors, while some public TCRs were found in many individuals. Some IMGT-functional V segments, including TRBV6-2 and TRBV6-3, could not be told apart with the 87-base-pair reads, so those segments were excluded. It was suggested by the authors that the approach could potentially be generalized to other disease states and immunological phenotypes. A later analysis associated roughly 17,000 TCR beta sequences with specific HLA alleles at a false discovery rate of 0.05. According to a later analysis, parvovirus B19, influenza, CMV and Epstein-Barr virus appeared linked to several top co-occurrence clusters. This cohort had only TCR beta chains sequenced, and the lack of alpha or paired-chain data limited which features could be detected. Compared with equally common non-associated chains, HLA-associated TCR beta chains in a later analysis were more clonally expanded and had lower generation probabilities. The classifier was reported to diagnose cytomegalovirus status with high specificity and sensitivity in both the original and validation cohorts. Compared with the 666-donor mean, donors in an Asian-associated ancestry cluster had fewer N-insertions in productive TCRs, according to a later genetic analysis. Most CMV-associated TCR beta chains appeared to be HLA-restricted in a later analysis, and the HLA associations seemed to be driven largely by CMV exposure. Because counts were too low, seventeen rarely observed V segments, including chromosome 9 orphons, were left out of the earlier analysis of approximately 580 of the donors. HLA typing was unavailable for some donors at each locus, so association tests used only the typed subset. V-gene and J-gene trimming of TCR beta chains was associated with a missense DCLRE1C variant in a later genetic analysis, and the association was replicated in an independent cohort.

The cohort comprised 670 or so healthy bone marrow donors. At the time of sampling, all cohort members were nominally healthy, though unrecorded immune exposures were likely present. The donor was CMV seronegative and was included in the group of a few hundred seronegative cohort members. Each donor provided a peripheral blood sample, and peripheral blood mononuclear cells were used for TCR beta sequencing. Genomic DNA was extracted from the blood cell samples with the Qiagen DNeasy Blood Extraction Kit. This TCR derives from a man aged 30 to 45 in good health and CMV-seronegative. This chain is built from TRBV13 and TRBJ2-6, with a weak D call of TRBD1 (5 bases match). Specimen: PBMCs. The CDR3 protein is CASSLNNRPSSGANVLTF. The DNA is TGTGCCAGCAGCTTGAATAACAGGCCCTCCTCTGGGGCCAACGTCCTGACTTTC. With the portions outside the CDR3 filled from the reference TRBV13 and TRBJ2-6 genes, the complete variable region becomes AAGVIQSPRHLIKEKRETATLKCYPIPRHDTVYWYQQGPGQDPQFLISFYEKMQSDKGSIPDRFSAQQFSDYHSELNMSSLELGDSALYFCASSLNNRPSSGANVLTFGAGSRLTVL.